The entry below describes one T cell receptor beta chain. The sample originates from a study of blood T cell repertoires in COVID-19. Study-level information: Spain, Italy and the United States supplied samples that represented acute and convalescent COVID-19. The cDNA or gDNA used as material had been derived from T cells, B-cell-depleted T cells, or PBMCs.

Sequenced by immunoSEQ multiplex PCR; TCRdb stores in-frame clones only, minus some. The sample yields around 280,000 clones, around 87% seen once. With V trimmed by 2 bases and J by 4 bases, 10 bases remained unmatched. Per the germline V gene, CDR1 is LGHDT and CDR2 is YNNKEL (reference sequence). This CDR3 spans 18 amino acids. Researchers sorted participants into cohorts using their self-reported clinical history. This TCR was sampled from a woman under 30 with acute COVID-19. The sample comprised PBMCs or T cells enriched from blood (not recorded which). The rearrangement joins TRBV3-1 (or the pseudogene TRBV3-2) to TRBJ2-6, with 8 bases matching TRBD1. CDR3 protein: CASSQSRDRGPGANVLTF. CDR3 DNA: TGTGCCAGCAGCCAATCGAGAGACAGGGGACCAGGGGCCAACGTCCTGACTTTC.